The 12 T cell receptor beta chains in this list originate from one sample, sequenced in a study of T cell responses to AZD1222 COVID-19 vaccine (TCRdb year 2021). Library preparation was by the immunoSEQ multiplex PCR assay. What TCRdb holds here is the immuneACCESS table cut down to in-frame rearrangements. Part of the clones is not present; checked against another copy, under half of the missing clones reflect an unresolved V gene, and the others are unexplained. This sample has roughly 91,000 clones in its table, and roughly 90% of those were observed once. The ten biggest clones cover around 2.8% of the sample. The time point tag for this specimen amounts to: baseline before first vaccination. Sequenced material: peripheral blood, taken on day 0 of AZD1222 vaccination. The receptor source for this set is an adult in good health.

The chain is built from TRBV28 and TRBJ1-5, with D unresolved. Trimming took off 2 bases at V and 6 bases at J, with 8 bases between the two ends. Germline CDR1 MDHEN, CDR2 SYDVKM. This CDR3 region has 13 residues. The CDR3 nucleotides read TGTGCCAGCAGTTTACAGGTATCTCAGCCCCAGCATTTT. Its translation is CASSLQVSQPQHF.

The V gene is TRBV6-5, the J gene TRBJ1-2; D is undetermined. Trimming left V 11 bases short and J 0 bases short, with 16 bases between. The CDR3 runs to 14 residues. CDR1 is MNHEY, CDR2 SVGAGI, per germline. The CDR3 DNA sequence: TGTGCCGGACTCAAACAAGGAGCTAACTATGGCTACACCTTC. It specifies CAGLKQGANYGYTF.

The gene calls are TRBV20-1 and TRBJ2-3; no reliable D call. V lost 8 bases to trimming and J lost 6 bases, with 9 bases between them. Germline CDR1 and CDR2: DFQATT and SNEGSKA (reference sequence). The CDR3 totals 10 residues. The CDR3, as DNA: TGCAGTCCTTTGGGGGATACGCAGTATTTT. Its translation: CSPLGDTQYF.

The chain has TRBV6-9 and TRBJ2-1, with D tentatively TRBD1 (6 bases). The CDR3 extends over 15 amino acids. The ends were cut back, 5 bases at V and 2 bases at J, with 13 bases in the middle. Germline assignment: CDR1 MNHGY and CDR2 SVAAGI. DNA of the CDR3: TGTGCCAGCAGTCCTAACAGGACAGCCTACAATGAGCAGTTCTTC. Amino acids: CASSPNRTAYNEQFF.

The V and J genes are TRBV29-1 and TRBJ2-1; no clear D. This CDR3 is 14 amino acids long. Germline CDR1 SQVTM, CDR2 ANQGSEA. Trimming stripped 6 bases from V and 4 bases from J, with 16 bases between. The CDR3 DNA sequence: TGCAGCGTCGGGTGGGCCAACGGGTACAATGAGCAGTTCTTC. Protein: CSVGWANGYNEQFF.

The chain links TRBV27 to TRBJ1-2; D is uncertain. Germline V CDR1 and CDR2: MNHEY, SMNVEV (reference sequence). V lost 2 bases and J 4 bases, leaving 5 bases between the germline ends. This CDR3 region has 12 residues. The CDR3 protein is CASSLRGYGYTF. CDR3 DNA: TGTGCCAGCAGTTTAAGAGGCTATGGCTACACCTTC.

The chain couples TRBV11-2 to TRBJ2-1, with 13 nucleotides matching TRBD2. Looked up from germline, CDR1 is SGHAT and CDR2 is FQNNGV. The J segment lost 7 bases and the V segment lost 1 base, leaving 4 bases of the junction unmatched. The CDR3 length is 16 residues. The CDR3 nucleotides are TGTGCCAGCAGCTTAGCGGGACTAGCGGGAAAGAATGAGCAGTTCTTC. Amino acid sequence: CASSLAGLAGKNEQFF.

This clone was seen a single time. CDR3 sequence (DNA): TGTGCCAGTTCAGGACAGGGCGAGGCGTATGGCTACACCTTC. Translation gives CASSGQGEAYGYTF. The chain carries TRBV19 and TRBJ1-2; 8 bases match TRBD1. V gave up 8 bases and J gave up 5 bases; unmatched junction bases: 10. CDR1 LNHDA and CDR2 SQIVND come from the germline V gene (reference sequence). This CDR3 spans 14 amino acids.

This chain uses TRBV7-8 with TRBJ2-7, with 10 nucleotides matching TRBD1. Germline V gene data show CDR1 as SGHVS and CDR2 as FQNEAQ. The trim removed 8 bases at V and 2 bases at J, leaving 3 bases unmatched. There are 13 residues in the CDR3. Here the CDR3 DNA reads TGTGCCAGCGGAGGGACAGGGGCCTACGAGCAGTACTTC. Amino acids: CASGGTGAYEQYF.

The V and J genes are TRBV27 and TRBJ2-7, with TRBD2 identical over 9 bases. V shed 8 bases and J 4 bases; nucleotides not matched to a gene: 9. This CDR3 is 14 amino acids long. CDR1 and CDR2 from the germline V gene are MNHEY and SMNVEV (reference sequence). CDR3: CASRGREGRYEQYF. In nucleotides, the CDR3 is TGTGCCAGCCGAGGGCGGGAGGGCCGGTACGAGCAGTACTTC.

Here the CDR3 DNA reads TGTGCCAGCAGACAGGGCACCGGGGAGCTGTTTTTT. Protein sequence: CASRQGTGELFF. The chain combines TRBV2 with TRBJ2-2; a possible D gene is TRBD1 (6 bases). This CDR3 is built from 12 residues. In germline, CDR1 is SNHLY, CDR2 FYNNEI. The V and J ends lost 6 bases and 4 bases respectively, with 6 bases between them.

The chain has TRBV28 and TRBJ2-1; possibly TRBD1 for D (5 bases). Germline CDR1 MDHEN, CDR2 SYDVKM. The germline V and J ends were trimmed by 6 bases and 4 bases, with 10 bases remaining between them. The CDR3 totals 13 residues. CDR3 in DNA: TGTGCCAGCAGGGACATGAATTACAATGAGCAGTTCTTC. The encoded protein is CASRDMNYNEQFF.